These T cell receptor beta chains were read from a single sample in a study of T cells in pancreatic ductal adenocarcinoma. The table came from immunoSEQ multiplex PCR; TCRdb's copy has only in-frame clones and leaves some out. This table holds around 100,000 clones, about 95% found once. Input material: PBMCs. The receptors shown here come from a human donor with pancreatic ductal adenocarcinoma. Both conserved end residues are trimmed from each CDR3. The order of the fields is D gene, V gene, J gene, CDR3 protein. A D gene is named only where the DNA matches it firmly.

D gene: TRBD2
V gene: TRBV11-3
J gene: TRBJ2-1
CDR3 protein: ASSTGEGNEQF

D gene: TRBD2
V gene: TRBV7-6
J gene: TRBJ2-1
CDR3 protein: ASSSGTSTYNEQF

D gene: TRBD1
V gene: TRBV6-6
J gene: TRBJ1-4
CDR3 protein: ASSSLYVGQGEKLF

D gene: NA
V gene: TRBV6-1
J gene: TRBJ2-5
CDR3 protein: ASSVWGEGKETQY

D gene: NA
V gene: TRBV29-1
J gene: TRBJ1-1
CDR3 protein: SVDPPPGQPTEGTEAF

D gene: TRBD2
V gene: TRBV5-1
J gene: TRBJ2-1
CDR3 protein: ASSLGLAGATGNEQF

D gene: TRBD1
V gene: TRBV18
J gene: TRBJ2-7
CDR3 protein: ASSPGQGEQY

D gene: TRBD1
V gene: TRBV5-4
J gene: TRBJ1-1
CDR3 protein: ASSAMTGVSKAF

D gene: TRBD2
V gene: TRBV4-1
J gene: TRBJ2-3
CDR3 protein: ASSQVGTSGGDTQY

D gene: NA
V gene: TRBV28
J gene: TRBJ1-2
CDR3 protein: ASQFSGDGYT

D gene: TRBD1
V gene: TRBV7-9
J gene: TRBJ1-4
CDR3 protein: ASSQGTGHEKLF

D gene: TRBD2
V gene: TRBV5-1
J gene: TRBJ2-5
CDR3 protein: ASSGVRSGGQETQY

D gene: NA
V gene: TRBV5-1
J gene: TRBJ1-1
CDR3 protein: ASSLDGGLYTEAF

D gene: NA
V gene: TRBV11-3
J gene: TRBJ2-1
CDR3 protein: ASSFLRGEQF

D gene: NA
V gene: TRBV10-3
J gene: TRBJ2-2
CDR3 protein: AISRQTNTGELF

D gene: NA
V gene: TRBV15
J gene: TRBJ1-2
CDR3 protein: ATSRNSGPGYT

D gene: NA
V gene: TRBV5-4
J gene: TRBJ2-3
CDR3 protein: ASSLVGLGGDTQY

D gene: TRBD1
V gene: TRBV5-1
J gene: TRBJ1-1
CDR3 protein: ASSITGGDTEAF

D gene: TRBD1
V gene: TRBV6-5
J gene: TRBJ1-3
CDR3 protein: ASSRTGHRGNTIY

D gene: TRBD1
V gene: TRBV10-3
J gene: TRBJ1-1
CDR3 protein: ARRQGENTEAF

D gene: NA
V gene: TRBV5-1
J gene: TRBJ2-2
CDR3 protein: ASSVILNTGELF

D gene: TRBD1
V gene: TRBV29-1
J gene: TRBJ2-1
CDR3 protein: SGVGQGDNEQF

D gene: NA
V gene: TRBV6-6
J gene: TRBJ1-5
CDR3 protein: ASREGNQPQH

D gene: TRBD1
V gene: TRBV5-1
J gene: TRBJ2-1
CDR3 protein: ASSPGQVVYNEQF

D gene: NA
V gene: TRBV29-1
J gene: TRBJ2-1
CDR3 protein: SVARSNEQF

D gene: NA
V gene: TRBV19
J gene: TRBJ2-2
CDR3 protein: ASSKRDTGELF

D gene: TRBD2
V gene: TRBV29-1
J gene: TRBJ2-7
CDR3 protein: SAGTSGNEQY

D gene: NA
V gene: TRBV7-3
J gene: TRBJ2-2
CDR3 protein: ASSLRSGAGELF

D gene: NA
V gene: TRBV11-1
J gene: TRBJ2-5
CDR3 protein: ASSPEQGRETQY

D gene: TRBD1
V gene: TRBV5-6
J gene: TRBJ2-2
CDR3 protein: ASTLWDRGSGELF

D gene: NA
V gene: TRBV28
J gene: TRBJ1-4
CDR3 protein: ASRNRQVSGRRLF

D gene: NA
V gene: TRBV6-6
J gene: TRBJ1-3
CDR3 protein: ASSLSGVAGNTIY

D gene: TRBD2
V gene: TRBV6-5
J gene: TRBJ2-7
CDR3 protein: AASRSGSSYEQY

D gene: TRBD2
V gene: TRBV7-9
J gene: TRBJ2-3
CDR3 protein: ASSLSGRRTDTQY

D gene: NA
V gene: TRBV20-1
J gene: TRBJ2-1
CDR3 protein: SARRDEQF

D gene: NA
V gene: TRBV7-3
J gene: TRBJ2-2
CDR3 protein: ASSFSWTGELF

D gene: TRBD1
V gene: TRBV5-4
J gene: TRBJ1-1
CDR3 protein: ASSPGQEMNTEAF

D gene: TRBD1
V gene: TRBV7-8
J gene: TRBJ2-7
CDR3 protein: ASSLELATTGGYEQY

D gene: NA
V gene: TRBV6-1
J gene: TRBJ2-3
CDR3 protein: ASGGTDTQY

D gene: TRBD2
V gene: TRBV30
J gene: TRBJ2-7
CDR3 protein: AWSTGTSSKQY

D gene: NA
V gene: TRBV28
J gene: TRBJ2-6
CDR3 protein: ASSSTSGANVLT

D gene: NA
V gene: TRBV5-1
J gene: TRBJ2-2
CDR3 protein: ASSQDQGNTGELF

D gene: TRBD2
V gene: TRBV7-3
J gene: TRBJ2-2
CDR3 protein: ASSLAGDYSNTGELF

D gene: TRBD2
V gene: TRBV19
J gene: TRBJ2-1
CDR3 protein: ASSIVTAGGRREQF

D gene: NA
V gene: TRBV7-2
J gene: TRBJ2-1
CDR3 protein: ASSTYRGGEQF

D gene: NA
V gene: TRBV6-5
J gene: TRBJ2-2
CDR3 protein: ASSSSTGELF

D gene: NA
V gene: TRBV7-6
J gene: TRBJ2-2
CDR3 protein: ASRVVASGELF

D gene: NA
V gene: TRBV7-9
J gene: TRBJ2-5
CDR3 protein: ASNPGDGGETQY

D gene: NA
V gene: TRBV2
J gene: TRBJ1-2
CDR3 protein: ASGGNYGYT

D gene: NA
V gene: TRBV18
J gene: TRBJ1-5
CDR3 protein: ASSDSGGRQPQH

D gene: TRBD1
V gene: TRBV6-4
J gene: TRBJ2-3
CDR3 protein: ASSDSGDSFGTQY

D gene: NA
V gene: TRBV30
J gene: TRBJ1-1
CDR3 protein: ACDRDTTEAF

D gene: TRBD1
V gene: TRBV18
J gene: TRBJ1-2
CDR3 protein: ASSPYPGQGASGYT

D gene: NA
V gene: TRBV7-2
J gene: TRBJ2-3
CDR3 protein: ASSVTRGADTQY

D gene: TRBD1
V gene: TRBV5-1
J gene: TRBJ2-7
CDR3 protein: ASSLNLDRAYEQY

D gene: NA
V gene: TRBV19
J gene: TRBJ1-2
CDR3 protein: ASSPHGDSLFYGYT